This TCR beta chain emerged from a study of response to subunit inactivated influenza vaccine. TCRdb fed the RT-PCR reads into MiXCR, producing one record per CDR3 protein. This sample has 450,000 to 500,000 distinct CDR3 sequences, with approximately 11% found just once. V was trimmed by 3 bases and J by 5 bases, leaving 17 bases between them. CDR1 and CDR2 (germline): SEHNR, FQNEAQ (reference sequence). CDR3 size: 16 residues. The sample here was PBMCs from blood, taken roughly 48 days after vaccination. The chain links TRBV7-9 to TRBJ2-1, with TRBD1 as a possible D gene (6 bases). The receptor was isolated from a man aged 50 to 59 who received an inactivated influenza vaccine. CDR3 sequence: CASSFPIQGRDNEQFF. DNA of the CDR3: TGTGCCAGCAGCTTTCCAATTCAGGGGCGCGACAATGAGCAGTTCTTC.